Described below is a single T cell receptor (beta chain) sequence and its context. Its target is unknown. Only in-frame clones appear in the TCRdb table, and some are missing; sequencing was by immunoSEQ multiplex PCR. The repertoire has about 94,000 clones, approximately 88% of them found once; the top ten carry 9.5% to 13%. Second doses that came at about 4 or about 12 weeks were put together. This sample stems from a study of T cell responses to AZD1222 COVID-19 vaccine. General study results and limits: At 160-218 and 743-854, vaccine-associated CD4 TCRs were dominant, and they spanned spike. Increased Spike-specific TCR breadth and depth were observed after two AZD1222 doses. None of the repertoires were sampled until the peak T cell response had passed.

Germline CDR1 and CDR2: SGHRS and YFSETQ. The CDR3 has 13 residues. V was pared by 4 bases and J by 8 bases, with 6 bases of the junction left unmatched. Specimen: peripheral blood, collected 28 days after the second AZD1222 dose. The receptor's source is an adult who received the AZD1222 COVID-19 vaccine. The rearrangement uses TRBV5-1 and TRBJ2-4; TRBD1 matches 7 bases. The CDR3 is CASSQGGRDIQYF. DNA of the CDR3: TGCGCCAGCAGCCAAGGGGGCCGGGACATTCAGTACTTC. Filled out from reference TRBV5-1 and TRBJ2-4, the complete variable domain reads KAGVTQTPRYLIKTRGQQVTLSCSPISGHRSVSWYQQTPGQGLQFLFEYFSETQRNKGNFPGRFSGRQFSNSRSEMNVSTLELGDSALYLCASSQGGRDIQYFGAGTRLSVL.